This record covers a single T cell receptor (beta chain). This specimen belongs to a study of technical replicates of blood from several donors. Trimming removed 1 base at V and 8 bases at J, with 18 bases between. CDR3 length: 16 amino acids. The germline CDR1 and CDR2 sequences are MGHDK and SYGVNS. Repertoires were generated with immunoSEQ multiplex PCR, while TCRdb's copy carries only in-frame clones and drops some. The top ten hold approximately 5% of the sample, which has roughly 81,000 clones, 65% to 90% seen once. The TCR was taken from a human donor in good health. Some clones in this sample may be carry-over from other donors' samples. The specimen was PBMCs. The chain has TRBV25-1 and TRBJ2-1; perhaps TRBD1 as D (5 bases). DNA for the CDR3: TGTGCCAGCAGTGAATCAAGGAATTTATTAGGGGATGAGCAGTTCTTC. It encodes CASSESRNLLGDEQFF. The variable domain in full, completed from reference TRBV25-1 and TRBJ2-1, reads EADIYQTPRYLVIGTGKKITLECSQTMGHDKMYWYQQDPGMELHLIHYSYGVNSTEKGDLSSESTVSRIRTEHFPLTLESARPSHTSQYLCASSESRNLLGDEQFFGPGTRLTVL.